This passage covers 29 T cell receptor beta chains from one sample sequenced in a study of T-cell memory formation after mild COVID-19. TCRdb reprocessed the 5' RACE reads with MiXCR, giving one entry per CDR3 protein. The sample has roughly 220,000 distinct CDR3 sequences, 7.5% to 10% seen once. Sequenced: PBMCs or a T cell subset sorted from them (not recorded which). The receptors originated from a man aged 18 to 29 who had mild COVID-19 (a few samples of this study predate the infection). Cell type and time point are not known.

The V call is TRBV3-1, the J call TRBJ2-2; D is possibly TRBD1 (5 bases). CDR3 size: 13 residues. CDR1 and CDR2 (germline): LGHDT, YNNKEL (reference sequence). Trimming removed 1 base at V and 5 bases at J, with 5 bases between. The CDR3 reads CASSQAGTGELFF. The CDR3 DNA follows: TGTGCCAGCAGCCAAGCAGGGACCGGGGAGCTGTTTTTT.

This clonotype has more than one count but fewer than ten. This chain links TRBV4-1 with TRBJ1-5, with 8 bases that match TRBD1. Germline CDR1 and CDR2: MGHRA and YSYEKL. Unmatched junction bases numbered 9, after V lost 2 bases and J lost 3 bases. This CDR3 is 17 amino acids long. This chain's CDR3 is CASSQPTGTGPNQPQHF. DNA for the CDR3: TGCGCCAGCAGCCAACCCACCGGGACAGGCCCCAATCAGCCCCAGCATTTT.

This clonotype was seen a few times. The chain carries TRBV11-2 and TRBJ1-1; TRBD1 is a possible D gene (5 bases). The CDR3 is 13 residues long. Germline V lookup: CDR1 SGHAT, CDR2 FQNNGV. V gave up 6 bases and J gave up 3 bases, with 11 bases separating them. The CDR3 nucleotides are TGTGCCAGCAGTTTCAGGGTGGACACTGAAGCTTTCTTT. Residues: CASSFRVDTEAFF.

The chain uses TRBV7-2 and TRBJ2-5; TRBD2 aligns across 10 bases. CDR1 and CDR2 (germline): SGHTA, FQGNSA. V dropped 6 bases and J dropped 5; count of bases not matched to a gene: 6. The CDR3 is made up of 14 amino acids. The CDR3 is CASSRAGGLETQYF. DNA of the CDR3: TGTGCCAGCAGTAGAGCGGGGGGGCTCGAGACCCAGTACTTC.

At least ten counts were recorded for this clonotype. This sequence joins TRBV5-1 and TRBJ2-2, with 7 bases lining up with TRBD2. Trimming took 0 bases from V and 2 from J; bases not matched to a gene: 4. Per germline, CDR1 SGHRS and CDR2 YFSETQ. This CDR3 spans 16 amino acids. The CDR3 region has the DNA TGCGCCAGCAGCTTGGGGGCTAGCGGTAACACCGGGGAGCTGTTTTTT. Translated, it gives CASSLGASGNTGELFF.

This clonotype was detected ten times or more. The chain employs TRBV7-6 and TRBJ2-5; D unclear. CDR1 and CDR2 from the germline V gene are SGHVS and FNYEAQ. V was shortened by 3 bases and J by 1 base, with 6 bases between the two germline ends. This CDR3 has 13 residues. The CDR3 spells CASSFGTQETQYF. CDR3 nucleotides: TGTGCCAGCAGCTTCGGAACCCAAGAGACCCAGTACTTC.

This clonotype was seen a few times. V is TRBV7-3 and J is TRBJ2-5; D not resolved. Germline loops: CDR1 SGHTA, CDR2 FQGTGA. Trimming took off 3 bases at V and 5 bases at J, with 10 bases between the two ends. The CDR3 sequence is 13 residues long. For the CDR3, the DNA is TGTGCCAGCAGCTTTGCGCAGACGGAGACCCAGTACTTC. Its protein is CASSFAQTETQYF.

The chain couples TRBV6-5 to TRBJ1-2; D is unresolved. From germline, CDR1 is MNHEY and CDR2 SVGAGI. V lost 5 bases and J lost 4, with 17 bases in between. This CDR3 is built from 15 residues. The CDR3 region is CASSVSDGALYGYTF. CDR3 nucleotide sequence: TGTGCCAGCAGTGTCTCGGACGGCGCACTCTATGGCTACACCTTC.

This clonotype turned up a few times. The chain uses TRBV9 and TRBJ1-2; D is ambiguous. This CDR3 is built from 13 residues. Trimming stripped 5 bases from V and 4 bases from J, with 12 bases between. CDR1 SGDLS and CDR2 YYNGEE come from the germline V gene. The CDR3 loop is CASRDTALYGYTF. The CDR3 DNA reads TGTGCCAGCAGAGATACAGCTCTCTATGGCTACACCTTC. The entire variable domain, with the rest obtained from reference TRBV9 and TRBJ1-2, is as follows: DSGVTQTPKHLITATGQRVTLRCSPRSGDLSVYWYQQSLDQGLQFLIQYYNGEERAKGNILERFSAQQFPDLHSELNLSSLELGDSALYFCASRDTALYGYTFGSGTRLTVV.

DNA for the CDR3: TGTGCCAGCAGCCTCTTGACAGGGAAGGACACTGAAGCTTTCTTT. As protein: CASSLLTGKDTEAFF. This chain joins TRBV7-9 and TRBJ1-1; 7 bases fit TRBD1. Germline CDR1 reads SEHNR; CDR2 reads FQNEAQ (reference sequence). The V segment lost 5 bases and the J segment 3 bases; nucleotides outside the gene matches: 9. The CDR3 contains 15 residues.

V gene TRBV5-1 combines with J gene TRBJ1-5; D might be TRBD1 (6 bases). Trimming pared 4 bases from V and 4 bases from J, leaving 12 bases between. This CDR3 region has 14 residues. Germline V gene sequence: CDR1 SGHRS, CDR2 YFSETQ. CDR3 sequence reads: CASSQGQSNQPQHF. The CDR3 nucleotides are TGCGCCAGCAGCCAAGGACAGTCAAATCAGCCCCAGCATTTT.

This chain connects TRBV3-1 to TRBJ2-2; D is perhaps TRBD2 (6 bases). The V end lost 4 bases, the J end lost 6 bases, and 15 bases lay between the germline ends. The CDR3 is made up of 15 amino acids. Germline CDR1 is LGHDT and CDR2 is YNNKEL (reference sequence). CDR3 loop: CASSPWGGDAGELFF. CDR3 DNA: TGTGCCAGCAGCCCCTGGGGCGGGGACGCCGGGGAGCTGTTTTTT.

This clonotype has just a few counts. CDR3 protein: CASTSDRVLDTQYF. The CDR3 DNA reads TGTGCCAGCACCTCTGACAGGGTCCTTGATACGCAGTATTTT. The chain joins TRBV6-5 to TRBJ2-3, with 7 positions matching TRBD1. CDR1 and CDR2 from the germline V gene are MNHEY and SVGAGI. CDR3 length equals 14 residues. V lost 7 bases to trimming and J lost 6 bases; unmatched junction nucleotides: 10.

This sequence joins TRBV5-1 and TRBJ2-5; 8 bases align to TRBD2. The CDR3 extends over 15 amino acids. CDR1 and CDR2 from the germline V gene are SGHRS and YFSETQ. V shed 4 bases and J 0 bases; nucleotides not matched to a gene: 5. CDR3: CASSHSGGDQETQYF. CDR3 bases: TGCGCCAGCAGCCACTCGGGGGGGGACCAAGAGACCCAGTACTTC.

CDR3 sequence (DNA): TGTGCCAGCAGCACCCCTTCGGGCGAGACCCAGTACTTC. It specifies CASSTPSGETQYF. This chain connects TRBV12-3 or TRBV12-4 to TRBJ2-5; D unresolved. This CDR3 region has 13 residues. V lost 6 bases to trimming and J lost 5 bases, with 13 bases between them.

The V and J genes are TRBV7-2 and TRBJ1-1, with 8 bases matching TRBD1. Germline CDR1 is SGHTA and CDR2 is FQGNSA. The CDR3 has 16 residues. Trimming took 4 bases from V and 2 from J; bases not matched to a gene: 9. The CDR3 nucleotides are TGTGCCAGCAGCTACTCTTCTCAGGGGGCTAACACTGAAGCTTTCTTT. As protein: CASSYSSQGANTEAFF.

This clonotype was picked up a small number of times. The junction departs from germline at one end; a sequencing error may be responsible. The chain uses TRBV18 and TRBJ1-6; maybe TRBD1 (5 bases). This CDR3 is built from 13 residues. CDR1 is KGHSH, CDR2 LQKENI, per germline. This CDR3 reads CASSPRGGDLLEF. The CDR3 nucleotides read TGTGCCAGCTCACCACGCGGCGGGGACCTTCTCGAGTTT.

This clonotype was seen repeatedly, ten times or more. This chain joins TRBV5-1 and TRBJ1-2; TRBD1 agrees at 7 bases. Germline V gene sequence: CDR1 SGHRS, CDR2 YFSETQ. The CDR3 covers 15 residues. Trimming at V came to 4 bases and at J to 4 bases, leaving 10 bases not matched to a gene. The CDR3 bases are TGCGCCAGCAGCCCCCAGGGACAGATTGGCTATGGCTACACCTTC. This codes for CASSPQGQIGYGYTF.

This clonotype was counted between two and nine times. This chain joins TRBV20-1 and TRBJ2-3, with D tentatively TRBD1 (6 bases). The CDR3 consists of 13 residues. V shed 4 bases and J shed 8 bases, with 16 bases lying between them. Germline CDR1 is DFQATT and CDR2 is SNEGSKA (reference sequence). DNA for the CDR3: TGCAGTGCTACCCCGTCCGGGACACCTACGCAGTATTTT. The encoded protein is CSATPSGTPTQYF.

This clonotype was seen a handful of times. The chain has TRBV24-1 and TRBJ1-1; 10 positions agree with TRBD1. Germline-derived CDR1 and CDR2 are KGHDR and SFDVKD. This CDR3 spans 15 amino acids. V shed 4 bases and J 6 bases; nucleotides not matched to a gene: 7. Here the CDR3 reads CATSEWDRGGAEAFF. CDR3 nucleotides: TGTGCCACCAGTGAGTGGGACAGGGGAGGAGCTGAAGCTTTCTTT.

The chain links TRBV5-1 to TRBJ1-3; D call uncertain. V was cut by 1 base and J by 2 bases, with 13 bases left in between. The CDR3 is 16 residues long. Germline V CDR1 and CDR2: SGHRS, YFSETQ. CDR3 in DNA: TGCGCCAGCAGCTTGACGGGCAGTTTAACTGGAAACACCATATATTTT. This sequence encodes CASSLTGSLTGNTIYF. Full variable domain (remainder filled in from reference TRBV5-1 and TRBJ1-3): KAGVTQTPRYLIKTRGQQVTLSCSPISGHRSVSWYQQTPGQGLQFLFEYFSETQRNKGNFPGRFSGRQFSNSRSEMNVSTLELGDSALYLCASSLTGSLTGNTIYFGEGSWLTVV.

This clonotype has a handful of counts. The chain couples TRBV5-1 to TRBJ2-2; D is unclear. The germline CDR1 and CDR2 sequences are SGHRS and YFSETQ. This CDR3 is 14 amino acids long. With 3 bases removed from V and 0 bases from J, the gap between germline ends came to 6 bases. As DNA, the CDR3 is TGCGCCAGCAGCTGGAGATCGAACACCGGGGAGCTGTTTTTT. This codes for CASSWRSNTGELFF.

This clonotype occurred a few times. The rearrangement links TRBV12-3 or TRBV12-4 to TRBJ2-2; D unresolved. This CDR3 contains 16 residues. The germline V and J ends were trimmed by 1 base and 6 bases, with 15 bases remaining between them. The CDR3 region is CASSLVRTSSPGELFF. CDR3 nucleotides: TGTGCCAGCAGTTTAGTGCGGACCTCGTCCCCCGGGGAGCTGTTTTTT.

This clonotype showed up just a few times. CDR3 nucleotide sequence: TGTGCCAGCTCACCTGGGACAGACCAAGAGACCCAGTACTTC. It translates to CASSPGTDQETQYF. This chain links TRBV18 with TRBJ2-5, with 7 nucleotides matching TRBD1. V gave up 3 bases and J gave up 0 bases; unmatched junction bases: 1. Germline CDR1 and CDR2: KGHSH and LQKENI. The CDR3 consists of 14 residues. Complete variable domain (other parts from reference TRBV18 and TRBJ2-5): NAGVMQNPRHLVRRRGQEARLRCSPMKGHSHVYWYRQLPEEGLKFMVYLQKENIIDESGMPKERFSAEFPKEGPSILRIQQVVRGDSAAYFCASSPGTDQETQYFGPGTRLLVL.

There are a few counts of this clonotype. The chain uses TRBV7-2 and TRBJ2-5; 7 bases are a match to TRBD2. The CDR3 spans 13 residues. CDR1 and CDR2 from the germline V gene are SGHTA and FQGNSA. With V trimmed by 4 bases and J by 5 bases, 4 bases remained unmatched. The CDR3 spells CASSWGGGETQYF. In DNA form, the CDR3 reads TGTGCCAGCAGCTGGGGGGGGGGTGAGACCCAGTACTTC.

This clonotype showed up many times. The genes are TRBV6-6 and TRBJ1-2, with TRBD1 matching 7 bases. Germline lookup yields CDR1 MNHNY and CDR2 SVGAGI (reference sequence). V lost 7 bases to trimming and J lost 0 bases; unmatched junction nucleotides: 2. The CDR3 is 13 amino acids. CDR3 amino acids: CASTGQANYGYTF. The DNA of the CDR3 is TGTGCCAGCACAGGACAGGCTAACTATGGCTACACCTTC.

The gene calls are TRBV4-1 and TRBJ1-2; 8 positions agree with TRBD1. From germline, CDR1 is MGHRA and CDR2 YSYEKL. V lost 4 bases, J lost 4 bases, and 8 bases stayed unmatched. The CDR3 loop spans 15 amino acids. CDR3 sequence: CASSPRTGLFYGYTF. DNA of the CDR3: TGCGCCAGCAGCCCCCGGACAGGGCTTTTCTATGGCTACACCTTC.

This clonotype occurred many times. V and J are TRBV12-3 or TRBV12-4 and TRBJ2-7; TRBD1 agrees at 9 bases. The ends lost 1 base at V and 5 bases at J; junction bases unmatched: 9. This CDR3 is built from 16 residues. The CDR3 bases are TGTGCCAGCAGTTTAGATGGTACAGGGGGCAACGACGAGCAGTACGTC. Its translation: CASSLDGTGGNDEQYV.

This clonotype was counted only a few times. The chain joins TRBV6-5 to TRBJ1-1; unclear D gene. Trimming removed 7 bases at V and 4 bases at J, with 13 bases between. The CDR3 has 13 residues. The germline gives CDR1 MNHEY, CDR2 SVGAGI. CDR3 DNA sequence: TGTGCCAGCATTGGGGTAGAAGGCACTGAAGCTTTCTTT. Translation: CASIGVEGTEAFF.